This T cell receptor (beta chain) was identified during a study of CD8+ T cells in alopecia areata. Study-wide results and limits: Lesional scalp, notably in alopecia totalis/universalis, had clonality above that of normal scalp.

Worth noting for this clone: Its specificity is not known.

Following RNA extraction, reverse transcription yielded cDNA that acted as the sequencing template. Only in-frame clones appear in the TCRdb table, and some are missing; sequencing was by immunoSEQ multiplex PCR. The sample has 45,000 to 60,000 clones, approximately 96% seen once. V was shortened by 0 bases and J by 3 bases, with 9 bases between the two germline ends. The CDR3 runs to 14 residues. The V gene's germline CDR1 is PRHDT and CDR2 FYEKMQ (reference sequence). The source material was CD8+ T cells sorted from blood, sampled at week 0. The source of this sequence is a human donor with alopecia areata. This chain links TRBV13 with TRBJ2-7; D may be TRBD1 or TRBD2 (6 bases each). This chain's CDR3 is CASSLGGGGYEQYF. CDR3 DNA sequence: TGTGCCAGCAGCTTAGGAGGAGGGGGCTACGAGCAGTACTTC.